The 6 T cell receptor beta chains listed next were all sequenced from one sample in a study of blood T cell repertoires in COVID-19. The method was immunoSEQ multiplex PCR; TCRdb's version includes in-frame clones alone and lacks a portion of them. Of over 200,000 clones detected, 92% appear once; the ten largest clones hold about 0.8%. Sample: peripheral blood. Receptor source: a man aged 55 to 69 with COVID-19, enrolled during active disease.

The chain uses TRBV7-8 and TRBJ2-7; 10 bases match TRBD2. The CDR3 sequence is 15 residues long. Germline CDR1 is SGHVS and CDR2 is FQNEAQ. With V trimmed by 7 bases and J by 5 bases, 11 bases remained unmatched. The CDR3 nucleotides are TGTGCCAGCAAAGTTGCCGGGACTAGCGCCCACGAGCAGTACTTC. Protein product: CASKVAGTSAHEQYF.

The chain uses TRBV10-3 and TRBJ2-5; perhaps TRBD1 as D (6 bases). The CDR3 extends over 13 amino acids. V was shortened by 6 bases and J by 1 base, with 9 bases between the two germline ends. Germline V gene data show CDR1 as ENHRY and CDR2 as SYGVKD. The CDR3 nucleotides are TGTGCCATCAGAATGGACAGCCAAGAGACCCAGTACTTC. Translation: CAIRMDSQETQYF.

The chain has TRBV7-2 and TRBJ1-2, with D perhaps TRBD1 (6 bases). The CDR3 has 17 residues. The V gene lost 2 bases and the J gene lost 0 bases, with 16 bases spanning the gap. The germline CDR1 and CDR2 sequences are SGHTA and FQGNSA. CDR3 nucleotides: TGTGCCAGCAGCTTATTATTGATGGGGGCGACTAACTATGGCTACACCTTC. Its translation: CASSLLLMGATNYGYTF. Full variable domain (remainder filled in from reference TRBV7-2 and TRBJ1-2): GAGVSQSPSNKVTEKGKDVELRCDPISGHTALYWYRQSLGQGLEFLIYFQGNSAPDKSGLPSDRFSAERTGGSVSTLTIQRTQQEDSAVYLCASSLLLMGATNYGYTFGSGTRLTVV.

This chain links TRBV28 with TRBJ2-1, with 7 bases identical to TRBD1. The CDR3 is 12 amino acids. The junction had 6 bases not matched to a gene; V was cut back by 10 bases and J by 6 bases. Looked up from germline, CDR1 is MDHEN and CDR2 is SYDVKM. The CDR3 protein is CATRSGGNEQFF. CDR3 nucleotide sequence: TGTGCCACCCGTTCAGGGGGCAATGAGCAGTTCTTC. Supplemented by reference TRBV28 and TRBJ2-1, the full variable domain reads DVKVTQSSRYLVKRTGEKVFLECVQDMDHENMFWYRQDPGLGLRLIYFSYDVKMKEKGDIPEGYSVSREKKERFSLILESASTNQTSMYLCATRSGGNEQFFGPGTRLTVL.

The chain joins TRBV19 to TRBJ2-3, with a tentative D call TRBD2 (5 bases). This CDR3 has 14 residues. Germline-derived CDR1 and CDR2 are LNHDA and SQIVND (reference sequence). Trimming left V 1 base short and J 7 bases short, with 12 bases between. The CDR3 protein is CASSIAGNANTQYF. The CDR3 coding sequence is TGTGCCAGTAGTATAGCGGGGAACGCGAATACGCAGTATTTT.

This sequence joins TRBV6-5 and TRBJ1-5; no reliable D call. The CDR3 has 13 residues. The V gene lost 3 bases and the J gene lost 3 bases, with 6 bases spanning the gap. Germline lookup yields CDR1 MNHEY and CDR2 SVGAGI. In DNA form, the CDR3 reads TGTGCCAGCAGTTATACAGTCAATCAGCCCCAGCATTTT. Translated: CASSYTVNQPQHF.